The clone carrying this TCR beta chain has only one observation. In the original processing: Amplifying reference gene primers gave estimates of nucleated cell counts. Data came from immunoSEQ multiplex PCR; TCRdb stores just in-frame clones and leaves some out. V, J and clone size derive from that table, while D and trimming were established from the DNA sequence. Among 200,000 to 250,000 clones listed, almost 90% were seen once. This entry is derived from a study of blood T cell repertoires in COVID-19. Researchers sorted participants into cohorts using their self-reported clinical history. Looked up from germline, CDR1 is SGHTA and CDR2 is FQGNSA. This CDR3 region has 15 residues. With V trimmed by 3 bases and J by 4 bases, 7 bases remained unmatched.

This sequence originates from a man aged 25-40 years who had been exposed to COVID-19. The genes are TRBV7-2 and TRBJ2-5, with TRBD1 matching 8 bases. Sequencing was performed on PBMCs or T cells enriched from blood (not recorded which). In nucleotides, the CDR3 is TGTGCCAGCAGCTTGACAGGGGTGGAGGCAGAGACCCAGTACTTC. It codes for CASSLTGVEAETQYF.